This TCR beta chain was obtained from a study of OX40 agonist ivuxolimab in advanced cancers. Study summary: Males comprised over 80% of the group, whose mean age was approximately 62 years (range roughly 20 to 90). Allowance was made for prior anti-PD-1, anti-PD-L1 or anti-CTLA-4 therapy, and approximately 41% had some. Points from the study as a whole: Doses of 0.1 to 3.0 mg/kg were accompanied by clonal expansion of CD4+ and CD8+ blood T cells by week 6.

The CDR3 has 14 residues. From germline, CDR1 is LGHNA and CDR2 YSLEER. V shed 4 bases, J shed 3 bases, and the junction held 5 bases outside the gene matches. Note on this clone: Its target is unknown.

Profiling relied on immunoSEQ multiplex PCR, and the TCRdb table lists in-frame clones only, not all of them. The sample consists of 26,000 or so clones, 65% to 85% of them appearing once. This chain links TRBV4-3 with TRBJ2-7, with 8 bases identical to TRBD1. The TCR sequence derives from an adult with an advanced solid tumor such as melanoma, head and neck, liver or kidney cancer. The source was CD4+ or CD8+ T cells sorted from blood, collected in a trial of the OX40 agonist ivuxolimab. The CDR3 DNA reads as TGCGCCAGCAGCCCCACGACAGGGGACTACGAGCAGTACTTC. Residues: CASSPTTGDYEQYF.